The clone carrying this T cell receptor beta chain was seen just once. Attachment of unique molecular identifiers to individual cDNA molecules was performed in the library. TCRdb ran MiXCR on the RACE reads and lists one entry per CDR3 protein. The sample includes 100,000 to 150,000 distinct CDR3 sequences, roughly 13% seen only once; the top ten take 0.9% to 0.95%. The data were taken from a study of human T cells and chemical hapten exposure. Study information: The study traced per-sample TCR yield variation mainly to small differences in pooled library volumes.

The CDR3 has 13 residues. The germline V and J ends were trimmed by 4 bases and 2 bases, with 10 bases remaining between them. Per germline, CDR1 SGHRS and CDR2 YFSETQ. Indicated time point: patch test 1, 2 weeks after DPC sensitization. The treatment: therapeutic diphenylcyclopropenone sensitization with weekly scalp DPC. Total RNA came from unfractionated whole blood. Specimen: whole blood, collected in connection with sensitization to the hapten diphenylcyclopropenone (DPC). The receptor was isolated from a man aged 18 to 29 with alopecia areata. Some clones in this sample may be carry-over from other donors' samples. The chain joins TRBV5-1 to TRBJ2-7; D might be TRBD1 or TRBD2, each matching 5 bases. CDR3 in amino acids: CASSVGGPYEQYF. The CDR3 DNA follows: TGCGCCAGCAGCGTTGGGGGTCCCTACGAGCAGTACTTC.